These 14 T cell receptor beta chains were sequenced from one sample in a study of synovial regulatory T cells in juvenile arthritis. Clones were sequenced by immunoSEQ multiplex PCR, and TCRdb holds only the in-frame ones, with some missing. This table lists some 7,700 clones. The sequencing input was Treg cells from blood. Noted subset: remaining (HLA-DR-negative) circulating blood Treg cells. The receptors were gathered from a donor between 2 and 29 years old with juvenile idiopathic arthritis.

This CDR3 reads CAISGEGSGNTIYF. The chain employs TRBV10-3 and TRBJ1-3. CDR3 size: 14 residues. The DNA is unrecorded. The germline V gene encodes CDR1 ENHRY and CDR2 SYGVKD.

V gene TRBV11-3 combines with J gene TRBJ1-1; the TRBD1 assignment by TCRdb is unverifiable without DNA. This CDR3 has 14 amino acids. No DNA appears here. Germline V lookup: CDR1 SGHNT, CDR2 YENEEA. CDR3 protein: CASSLTGRDTEAFF.

The CDR3 sequence: CASSLGIRDLAEETQYF. This chain joins TRBV7-9 and TRBJ2-5. Germline CDR1 is SEHNR and CDR2 is FQNEAQ (reference sequence). This CDR3 is 17 amino acids long. The DNA is unrecorded.

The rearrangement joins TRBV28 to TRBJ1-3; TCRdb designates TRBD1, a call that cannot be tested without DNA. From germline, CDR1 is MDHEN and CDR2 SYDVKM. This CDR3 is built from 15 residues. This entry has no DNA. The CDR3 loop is CASSAWTGYGNTIYF.

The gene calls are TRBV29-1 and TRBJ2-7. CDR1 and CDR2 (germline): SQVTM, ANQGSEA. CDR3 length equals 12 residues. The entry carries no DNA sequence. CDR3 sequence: CSVVGASYEQYF.

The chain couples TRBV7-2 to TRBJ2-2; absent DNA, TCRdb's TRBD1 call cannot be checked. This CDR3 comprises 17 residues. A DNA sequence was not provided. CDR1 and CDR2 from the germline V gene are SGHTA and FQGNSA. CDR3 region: CASSLGQGGISYGELFF.

The CDR3 protein is CASSLEGTPGTYEQYF. V gene TRBV7-8 combines with J gene TRBJ2-7; the D call of TRBD1 rests on TCRdb alone, since no DNA is present to check it. Germline CDR1 is SGHVS and CDR2 is FQNEAQ. This CDR3 comprises 16 residues. DNA was not recorded.

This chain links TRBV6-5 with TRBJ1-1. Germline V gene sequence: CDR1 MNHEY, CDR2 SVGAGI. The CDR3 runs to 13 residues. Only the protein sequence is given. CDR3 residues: CASTTGGFTEAFF.

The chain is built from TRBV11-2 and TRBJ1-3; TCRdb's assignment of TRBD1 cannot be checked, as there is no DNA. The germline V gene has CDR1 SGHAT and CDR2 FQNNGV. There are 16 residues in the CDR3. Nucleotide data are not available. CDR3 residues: CASSGQQNSSGNTIYF.

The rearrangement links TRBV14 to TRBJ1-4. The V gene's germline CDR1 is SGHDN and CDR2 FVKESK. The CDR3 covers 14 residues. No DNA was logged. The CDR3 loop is CASSRAGVGEKLFF.

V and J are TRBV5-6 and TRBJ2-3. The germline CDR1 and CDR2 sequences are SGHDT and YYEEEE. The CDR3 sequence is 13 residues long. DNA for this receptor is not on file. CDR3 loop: CASSATRADTQYF.

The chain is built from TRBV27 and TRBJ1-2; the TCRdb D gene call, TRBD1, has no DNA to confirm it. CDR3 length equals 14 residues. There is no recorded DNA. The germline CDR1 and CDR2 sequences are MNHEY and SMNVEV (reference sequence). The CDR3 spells CASSWTDRGAGYTF.

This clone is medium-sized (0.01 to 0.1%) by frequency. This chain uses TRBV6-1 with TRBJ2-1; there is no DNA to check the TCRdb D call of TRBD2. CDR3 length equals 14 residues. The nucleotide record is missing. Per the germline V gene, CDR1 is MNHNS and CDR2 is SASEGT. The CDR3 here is CASTTSGGYNEQFF.

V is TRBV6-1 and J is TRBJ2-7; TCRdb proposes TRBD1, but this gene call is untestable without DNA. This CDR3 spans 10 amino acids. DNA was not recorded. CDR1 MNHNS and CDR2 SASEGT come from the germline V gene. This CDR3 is CASRHYEQYF.